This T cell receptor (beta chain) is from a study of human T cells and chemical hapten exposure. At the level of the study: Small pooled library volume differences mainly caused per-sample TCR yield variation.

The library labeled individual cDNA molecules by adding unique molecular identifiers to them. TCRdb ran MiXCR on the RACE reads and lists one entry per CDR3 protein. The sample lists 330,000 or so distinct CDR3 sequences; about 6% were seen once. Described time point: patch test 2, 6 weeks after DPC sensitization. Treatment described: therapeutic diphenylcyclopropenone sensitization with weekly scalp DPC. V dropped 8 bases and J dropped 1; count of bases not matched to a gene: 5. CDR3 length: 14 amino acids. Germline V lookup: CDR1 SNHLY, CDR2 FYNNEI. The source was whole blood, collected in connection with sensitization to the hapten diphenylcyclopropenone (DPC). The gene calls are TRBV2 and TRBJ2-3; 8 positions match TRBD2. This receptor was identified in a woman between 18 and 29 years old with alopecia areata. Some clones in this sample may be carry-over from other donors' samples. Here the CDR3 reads CASAGRGGTDTQYF. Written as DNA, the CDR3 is TGTGCCAGCGCGGGGCGGGGGGGCACAGATACGCAGTATTTT.